This T cell receptor (beta chain) was recovered during a study of T cells in Graves' hyperthyroidism and ophthalmopathy. Calling Graves' hyperthyroidism stable meant ophthalmopathy did not progress within 18 months. On the basis of clinical symptoms, serum thyroxine and TRAb, thyroid ultrasound and orbital computed tomography, diagnoses were made. This CDR3 region has 10 residues. V was trimmed by 5 bases and J by 9 bases, leaving 5 bases between them. Germline CDR1 is SGHVS and CDR2 is FNYEAQ. TCR beta CDR3 region amplification was performed from RNA transcripts. The study used the HTBI primer set for a first-round RT-PCR of the TCR CDR3. MiXCR was run by TCRdb on the multiplex PCR reads, yielding one entry per CDR3 protein. The sample shows hundreds of thousands of distinct CDR3 sequences, around 15% of them seen only once.

V is TRBV7-6 and J is TRBJ2-1; D remains ambiguous. Source material: blood. The source of this sequence is a woman aged 40 to 49 with Graves' hyperthyroidism. The CDR3 sequence is CASSGCEQFF. CDR3 bases: TGTGCCAGCAGCGGGTGTGAGCAGTTCTTC.